This TCR beta chain was identified in a study of shared clonotypes between healthy human individuals. The data were produced by immunoSEQ multiplex PCR, yet TCRdb's version contains in-frame clones alone and is incomplete. The sample contains about half a million clones, roughly 80% of which appear only once. This CDR3 is 14 amino acids long. With 4 bases clipped from V and 3 bases from J, the junction kept 3 bases outside the gene matches. Germline CDR1 and CDR2: LNHDA and SQIVND (reference sequence). The receptor's source is a woman between 40 and 55 years old in good health. Some clones in this sample may be carry-over from other donors' samples. The chain combines TRBV19 with TRBJ1-2; 9 bases agree with TRBD1. Sequenced input: PBMCs. As DNA, the CDR3 is TGTGCCAGTAGTAGGGACAGGGAGTACTATGGCTACACCTTC. As protein: CASSRDREYYGYTF.